This is a list of T cell receptor beta chains from one sample in a study of T-cell reconstitution after alpha-beta-depleted transplantation in children. Each CDR3 protein gets one entry after TCRdb re-called the PCR reads with MiXCR. In the table there are about 460,000 distinct CDR3 sequences, roughly 11% of which are singletons. The source was PBMCs, mostly from graft donor cells, collected 180 days after TCRalphabeta/CD19-depleted stem cell transplant. Receptors were obtained from a female patient aged 2-10 years who had a stem cell transplant for aplastic anemia, so the T cells may come from the graft donor. The CDR3 runs from the conserved cysteine through the conserved F or W. The D gene is left open where the match is weak. Part of the rows lack a size; the others show once, few, many or a class for expanded clones.

v_gene	j_gene	abundance	d_gene	CDR3nt	CDR3aa
TRBV24-1	TRBJ1-5	few	NA	TGTGCCACCAGTGATTTGTGGGGTCAGCCCCAGCATTTT	CATSDLWGQPQHF
TRBV18	TRBJ2-1	NA	NA	TGTGCCAGCTCACCGAGACCTAACAATGAGCAGTTCTTC	CASSPRPNNEQFF
TRBV12-3/TRBV12-4	TRBJ2-7	many	TRBD2	TGTGCCAGCAGTCCGCGGGAGCCCCAACACGAGCAGTACTTC	CASSPREPQHEQYF
TRBV10-3	TRBJ2-2	many	TRBD2	TGTGCCATCATGGGGACTAGCGGATCGAACACCGGGGAGCTGTTTTTT	CAIMGTSGSNTGELFF
TRBV7-2	TRBJ2-3	few	TRBD2	TGTGCCAGCACCCTCCGACTAGCGGGAGCATCAGATACGCAGTATTTT	CASTLRLAGASDTQYF
TRBV4-3	TRBJ2-2	few	TRBD1	TGCGCCAGCAGCCAACAGGGGGCGGTCACCGGGGAGCTGTTTTTT	CASSQQGAVTGELFF
TRBV29-1	TRBJ2-4	NA	TRBD1	TGCAGCGCAGGACAGGGACTAGCCAAAAACATTCAGTACTTC	CSAGQGLAKNIQYF
TRBV7-2	TRBJ1-1	many	NA	TGTGCCAGCAGCTCCTCGATGAACACTGAAGCTTTCTTT	CASSSSMNTEAFF
TRBV19	TRBJ1-2	few	TRBD1	TGTGCCAGTAGTAACAGGGGGCTCGGCTACACCTTC	CASSNRGLGYTF
TRBV7-3	TRBJ2-3	NA	TRBD2	TGTGCCAGCAGCTTAGCGGGAGCGGGGAGCACAGATACGCAGTATTTT	CASSLAGAGSTDTQYF
TRBV28	TRBJ2-7	many	TRBD1	TGTGCCAGCAGGGGACAGGGGGTCCCCTACGAGCAGTACTTC	CASRGQGVPYEQYF
TRBV6-5	TRBJ2-3	NA	TRBD1	TGTACCAGCAGTTCGCCCGAGAGAGGACAGGGCACAGATACGCAGTATTTT	CTSSSPERGQGTDTQYF
TRBV6-1	TRBJ2-3	NA	NA	TGTGCCAGCAGTGAAGCACTCGGCGGGACCACAGATACGCAGTATTTT	CASSEALGGTTDTQYF
TRBV5-1	TRBJ1-5	few	TRBD1	TGCGCCAGCAGCCGGGGACAGGCGGGCTTTAGCAATCAGCCCCAGCATTTT	CASSRGQAGFSNQPQHF
TRBV15	TRBJ2-3	many	TRBD1	TGTGCCACCGGGACAGGGACAGATACGCAGTATTTT	CATGTGTDTQYF
TRBV2	TRBJ2-5	NA	TRBD1	TGTGCCAGCAGCATCGAGACAGGGGGCGCGGGGGAGACCCAGTACTTC	CASSIETGGAGETQYF
TRBV12-3/TRBV12-4	TRBJ2-1	few	NA	TGTGCCAGCAGTTTACAAGGCGGAGTATACAATGAGCAGTTCTTC	CASSLQGGVYNEQFF
TRBV20-1	TRBJ2-1	NA	TRBD1	TGCAGTGCTAGAGCCAGGGGGAGTTCCTACAATGAGCAGTTCTTC	CSARARGSSYNEQFF
TRBV29-1	TRBJ2-6	few	NA	TGCAGCGTCGCGGTCTCTGGGGCCAACGTCCTGACTTTC	CSVAVSGANVLTF
TRBV13	TRBJ2-3	many	TRBD1	TGTGCCAGCAGCTTAGGCCGTGGCAGGGGGCCTCCTAAGTATTTT	CASSLGRGRGPPKYF